This TCR beta chain was documented in a study of cytomegalovirus exposure and HLA in healthy donors. General study findings and limits: Reports state that TCR beta sequences accurately predicted most subjects' HLA-A and HLA-B alleles. Investigators reported fewer than 200 TCR beta chains as tied to cytomegalovirus.

PCR used 60 Vbeta primers and 13 Jbeta primers. How the authors handled the data: A later analysis tallied approximately 87 million unique TCR beta chains, around 9.9 million of them shared. Profiled with immunoSEQ multiplex PCR; TCRdb holds only in-frame clones, not every one. D and trimming were read from the DNA, whereas the V and J calls and clone size are those reported in that table. The sample records about 140,000 clones, around 82% being singletons. With regard to this clone: The antigen is unknown.

The donors were healthy bone marrow donors. CDR3 length: 15 amino acids. Trimming left V 1 base short and J 3 bases short, with 12 bases between. Germline-derived CDR1 and CDR2 are MGHRA and YSYEKL. The V and J genes are TRBV4-1 and TRBJ2-5; D may be TRBD1 (6 bases). The TCR comes from a man in his fifties in good health and CMV-seronegative. The sequencing input was PBMCs. The chain's CDR3 is CASSQAMQGKETQYF. CDR3 sequence (DNA): TGCGCCAGCAGCCAAGCCATGCAGGGGAAAGAGACCCAGTACTTC.